These 19 T cell receptor beta chains were all obtained from the same sample, sequenced in a study of radiotherapy plus CTLA-4 blockade in lung cancer. The method was immunoSEQ multiplex PCR; TCRdb's version includes in-frame clones alone and lacks a portion of them. This sample has about 86,000 clones, with roughly 87% found just once. The sample here was peripheral blood, taken from a patient treated with radiotherapy plus ipilimumab. The receptors originated from a human donor with non-small cell lung cancer who had stable disease on radiotherapy plus ipilimumab.

This clone was seen a handful of times. The rearrangement links TRBV4-2 to TRBJ2-5, with D perhaps matching TRBD1 or TRBD2 (7 bases each). This CDR3 has 14 amino acids. Germline assignment: CDR1 LGHNA and CDR2 YNFKEQ. Trimming stripped 4 bases from V and 4 bases from J, with 13 bases between. CDR3: CASSRQGGTETQYF. The DNA for the CDR3 is TGTGCCAGCAGCCGACAGGGAGGGACAGAGACCCAGTACTTC.

This clone was seen a handful of times. The chain has TRBV28 and TRBJ2-1, with D unclear. The CDR3 covers 13 residues. Germline V gene lookup returns CDR1 MDHEN and CDR2 SYDVKM. Trimming left V 7 bases short and J 4 bases short, with 11 bases between. CDR3 DNA sequence: TGTGCCAGCACCGTGGACGGATACAATGAGCAGTTCTTC. It yields the protein CASTVDGYNEQFF.

CDR3: CASSPRQGDNSPLHF. The CDR3 DNA is TGTGCCAGCAGCCCCCGACAGGGAGATAATTCACCCCTCCACTTT. The gene calls are TRBV9 and TRBJ1-6; the match to TRBD1 covers 7 bases. The CDR3 runs 15 residues. V was clipped by 4 bases and J by 5 bases; unmatched bases: 6. In germline, CDR1 is SGDLS, CDR2 YYNGEE.

The gene calls are TRBV7-3 and TRBJ1-6; 7 positions match TRBD1. Germline V lookup: CDR1 SGHTA, CDR2 FQGTGA. Trimming at V came to 5 bases and at J to 9 bases, leaving 4 bases not matched to a gene. This CDR3 comprises 13 residues. CDR3 DNA: TGTGCCAGCAGCCCCGACAGGGCTTCACCCCTCCACTTT. It yields the protein CASSPDRASPLHF.

This rearrangement joins TRBV7-7 to TRBJ1-5; 7 positions agree with TRBD1. CDR1 and CDR2 (germline): SSHAT, FNYEAQ (reference sequence). This CDR3 is built from 16 residues. The DNA for the CDR3 is TGTGTCGAGACAGGGAAGAGGGAGTATAGCAATCAGCCCCAGCATTTT. As protein: CVETGKREYSNQPQHF.

V is TRBV7-6 and J is TRBJ2-3; D call uncertain. Germline CDR1 reads SGHVS; CDR2 reads FNYEAQ. This CDR3 comprises 12 residues. Between the trimmed V and J ends, which lost 5 bases and 15 bases, there was a span of 18 bases. CDR3 sequence (DNA): TGTGCCAGCAGCGAACCAACGCGGCGGAGTTATTTT. It codes for CASSEPTRRSYF.

The table lists this clone with a count of one. The genes are TRBV11-2 and TRBJ2-3, with 8 bases fitting TRBD2. The J segment lost 2 bases and the V segment lost 5 bases, leaving 6 bases of the junction unmatched. CDR3 length: 15 residues. The germline gives CDR1 SGHAT, CDR2 FQNNGV. This CDR3 is CASSQRTSLTDTQYF. The CDR3 DNA sequence: TGTGCCAGCAGCCAACGGACTAGCCTCACAGATACGCAGTATTTT.

This clone showed up many times. Other DNA sequences within the sample encode an identical CDR3. This chain connects TRBV19 to TRBJ1-1; D ambiguous. The V end was cut by 6 bases, the J end by 6 bases, with 8 bases between. The CDR3 is 11 amino acids. CDR1 is LNHDA and CDR2 is SQIVND in the germline V gene (reference sequence). The CDR3 reads CASSTQAEAFF. CDR3 coding DNA: TGTGCCAGTAGCACTCAGGCTGAAGCTTTCTTT.

The chain joins TRBV29-1 to TRBJ2-7; D might be TRBD1 (5 bases). This CDR3 has 14 residues. Trimming cost V 5 bases and J 4 bases, with 18 bases left between them. CDR1 and CDR2 from the germline V gene are SQVTM and ANQGSEA. The CDR3 is CSVYGARTGYEQYF. The CDR3, as DNA: TGCAGCGTTTATGGGGCCAGGACGGGTTACGAGCAGTACTTC.

The chain carries TRBV5-4 and TRBJ2-7; 7 bases are a match to TRBD1. Germline lookup yields CDR1 SGHNT and CDR2 YYREEE (reference sequence). Trimming at V came to 6 bases and at J to 2 bases, leaving 8 bases not matched to a gene. The CDR3 extends over 14 amino acids. The CDR3 DNA reads as TGTGCCAGCACCAACGACAGGGCTGCCTACGAGCAGTACTTC. Amino acid sequence: CASTNDRAAYEQYF.

The rearrangement uses TRBV4-1 and TRBJ2-7; 8 nucleotides agree with TRBD1. Per the germline V gene, CDR1 is MGHRA and CDR2 is YSYEKL. The CDR3 is 15 amino acids. J was trimmed by 2 bases and V by 0 bases; bases with no gene match: 3. CDR3 bases: TGCGCCAGCAGCCAAGACCGGGACAGGCCCTACGAGCAGTACTTC. Protein sequence: CASSQDRDRPYEQYF.

V and J are TRBV18 and TRBJ2-1; a weak D match, TRBD2 (5 bases). The CDR3 spans 15 residues. The germline V and J ends were trimmed by 2 bases and 6 bases, with 14 bases remaining between them. CDR1 and CDR2 from the germline V gene are KGHSH and LQKENI. The CDR3 protein is CASSPISGQPNEQFF. The CDR3, as DNA: TGTGCCAGCTCACCAATAAGCGGTCAACCCAATGAGCAGTTCTTC.

The gene calls are TRBV28 and TRBJ1-6, with D unclear. From germline, CDR1 is MDHEN and CDR2 SYDVKM. The CDR3 is 15 residues long. Trimming pared 4 bases from V and 3 bases from J, leaving 10 bases between. In DNA, the CDR3 is TGTGCCAGCAGTTCCACTCAGCTCTATAATTCACCCCTCCACTTT. It translates to CASSSTQLYNSPLHF.

This rearrangement joins TRBV2 to TRBJ1-4; D is possibly TRBD1 (5 bases). The ends were cut back, 3 bases at V and 2 bases at J, with 7 bases in the middle. Germline loops: CDR1 SNHLY, CDR2 FYNNEI. The CDR3 contains 14 residues. CDR3 coding DNA: TGTGCCAGCAGTGAGGGGGGTACTAATGAAAAACTGTTTTTT. Amino acids: CASSEGGTNEKLFF.

The J gene is TRBJ1-4, the V gene TRBV11-2; D may be TRBD1 (6 bases). Trimming took off 1 base at V and 3 bases at J, with 9 bases between the two ends. Germline CDR1 reads SGHAT; CDR2 reads FQNNGV. The CDR3 consists of 15 residues. Here the CDR3 DNA reads TGTGCCAGCAGCTTAGTGGGGGCGCCTAATGAAAAACTGTTTTTT. This encodes CASSLVGAPNEKLFF. Drawing the rest from reference TRBV11-2 and TRBJ1-4, the complete variable domain is EAGVAQSPRYKIIEKRQSVAFWCNPISGHATLYWYQQILGQGPKLLIQFQNNGVVDDSQLPKDRFSAERLKGVDSTLKIQPAKLEDSAVYLCASSLVGAPNEKLFFGSGTQLSVL.

This chain links TRBV28 with TRBJ2-5; tentatively, D is TRBD2 (6 bases). The J call may be faulty, since TRBJ2-7 better matches the DNA end. The germline V gene encodes CDR1 MDHEN and CDR2 SYDVKM. This CDR3 spans 14 amino acids. In nucleotides, the CDR3 is TGTGCCAGCAGGGGAGAGACTAGAACCTACGAGCAGTACTTC. Translating it yields CASRGETRTYEQYF.

This sequence joins TRBV6-1 and TRBJ2-4; 8 bases fit TRBD1. Germline CDR1 is MNHNS and CDR2 is SASEGT. V lost 1 base to trimming and J lost 7 bases; unmatched junction nucleotides: 0. CDR3 size: 13 residues. CDR3 sequence (DNA): TGTGCCAGCAGTGAAGGGACAGGGAACATTCAGTACTTC. Encoded protein: CASSEGTGNIQYF.

The chain recombines TRBV5-1 with TRBJ1-6; 8 bases are shared with TRBD1. With 4 bases clipped from V and 10 bases from J, the junction kept 7 bases outside the gene matches. The CDR3 is 14 residues long. Germline assignment: CDR1 SGHRS and CDR2 YFSETQ. In DNA form, the CDR3 reads TGCGCCAGCAGCGCGGGACAGGCGTCCTCACCCCTCCACTTT. Translated, it gives CASSAGQASSPLHF.

V gene TRBV10-1 combines with J gene TRBJ2-7; 10 bases are a match to TRBD1. J gave up 3 bases and V 5 bases, and 4 bases lay outside the gene matches. The CDR3 is made up of 14 amino acids. Germline CDR1 is WNHNN and CDR2 is SYGVQD (reference sequence). The CDR3 protein is CASSLGDRGYEQYF. The DNA of the CDR3 is TGCGCCAGCAGTTTAGGGGACAGGGGCTACGAGCAGTACTTC.